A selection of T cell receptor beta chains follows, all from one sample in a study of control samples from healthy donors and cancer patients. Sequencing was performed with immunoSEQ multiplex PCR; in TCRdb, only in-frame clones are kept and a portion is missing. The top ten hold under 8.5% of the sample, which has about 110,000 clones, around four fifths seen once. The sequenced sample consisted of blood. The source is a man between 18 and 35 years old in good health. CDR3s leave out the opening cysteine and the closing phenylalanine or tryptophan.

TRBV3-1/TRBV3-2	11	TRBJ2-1	ASSQTSFNEQF
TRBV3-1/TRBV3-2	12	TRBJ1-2	ASTPETGNYGYT
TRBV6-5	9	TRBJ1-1	ASTPPPEAF
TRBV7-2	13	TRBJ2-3	ASSLAGVSTDTQY
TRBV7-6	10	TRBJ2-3	ASGGSLETQY
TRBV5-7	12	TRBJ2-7	ASSLRGAPYEQY
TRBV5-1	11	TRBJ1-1	ASSLGTAIEAF
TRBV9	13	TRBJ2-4	ASSARSGTDDIQY
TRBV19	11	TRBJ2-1	ASSRTGGYEQF
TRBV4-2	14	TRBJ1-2	ASSQGVRAGGYGYT
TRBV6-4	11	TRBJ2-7	ASMGSRDGKEY
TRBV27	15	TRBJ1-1	ASSLAGDLTQNTEAF
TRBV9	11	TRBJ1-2	ASSASLLRGYT
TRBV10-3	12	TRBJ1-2	AISARDFEGGYT
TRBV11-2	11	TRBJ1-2	ASSPGHAYGYT
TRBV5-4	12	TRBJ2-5	ASSLNGGKETQY
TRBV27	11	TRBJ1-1	ASSFQGAAEAF
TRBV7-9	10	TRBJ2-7	ATGTYSYEQY
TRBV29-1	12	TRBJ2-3	SSRIAGGADTQY
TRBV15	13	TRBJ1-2	ATSRDYTTGYGYT
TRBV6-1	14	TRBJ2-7	ASSERLGGDPYEQY
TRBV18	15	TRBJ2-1	ASSPSGRRSSYNEQF
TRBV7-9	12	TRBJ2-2	ASSPHRESGELF
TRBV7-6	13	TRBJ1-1	ASSSTGGANTEAF
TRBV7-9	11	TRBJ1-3	ASSLQGWNTIY
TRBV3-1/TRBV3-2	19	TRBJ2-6	ASSLLTHIRAQGTGANVLT
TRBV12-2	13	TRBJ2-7	ASRLSQGTSYEQY
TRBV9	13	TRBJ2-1	ASSKSVTSGNEQF
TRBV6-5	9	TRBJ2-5	ASRTTNLEY
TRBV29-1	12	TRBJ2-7	SVDEVGVGGEQY
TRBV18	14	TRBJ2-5	ASSPPGLLSVETQY
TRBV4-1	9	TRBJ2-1	ASSQGRVQF
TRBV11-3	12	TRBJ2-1	ASSFSSLSGEQF
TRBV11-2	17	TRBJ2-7	ASSLGPWGGQGVGYEQY
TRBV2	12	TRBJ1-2	ASSPQGGRYGYT
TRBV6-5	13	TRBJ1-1	ASSSQGLGGTEAF
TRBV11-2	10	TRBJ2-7	ASRGLAYEQY
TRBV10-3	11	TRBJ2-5	AISEGFQETQY
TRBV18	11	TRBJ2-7	ASSYGTASEQY